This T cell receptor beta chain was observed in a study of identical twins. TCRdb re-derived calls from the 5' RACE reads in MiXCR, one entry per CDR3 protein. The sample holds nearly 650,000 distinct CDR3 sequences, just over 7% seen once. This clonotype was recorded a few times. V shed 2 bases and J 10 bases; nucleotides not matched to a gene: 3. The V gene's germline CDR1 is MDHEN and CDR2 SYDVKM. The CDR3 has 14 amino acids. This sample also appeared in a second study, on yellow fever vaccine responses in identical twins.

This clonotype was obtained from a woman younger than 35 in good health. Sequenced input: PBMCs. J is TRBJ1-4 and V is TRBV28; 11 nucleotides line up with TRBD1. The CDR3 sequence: CASSLGTGGRKLFF. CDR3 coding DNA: TGTGCCAGCAGTTTAGGGACAGGGGGTCGAAAACTGTTTTTT.